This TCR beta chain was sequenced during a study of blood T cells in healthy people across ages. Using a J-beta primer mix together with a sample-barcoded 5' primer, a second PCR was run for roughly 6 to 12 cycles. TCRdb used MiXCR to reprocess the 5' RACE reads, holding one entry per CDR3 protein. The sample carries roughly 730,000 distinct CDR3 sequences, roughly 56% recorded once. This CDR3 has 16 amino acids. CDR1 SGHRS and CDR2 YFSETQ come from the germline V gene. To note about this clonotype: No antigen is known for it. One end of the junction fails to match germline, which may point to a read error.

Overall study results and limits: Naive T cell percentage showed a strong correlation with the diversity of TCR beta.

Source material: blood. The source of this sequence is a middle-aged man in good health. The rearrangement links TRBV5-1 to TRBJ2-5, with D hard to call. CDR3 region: CASADPPERFGEAQYF. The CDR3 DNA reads TGCGCCAGCGCCGACCCGCCCGAGAGGTTCGGAGAGGCCCAGTACTTC.